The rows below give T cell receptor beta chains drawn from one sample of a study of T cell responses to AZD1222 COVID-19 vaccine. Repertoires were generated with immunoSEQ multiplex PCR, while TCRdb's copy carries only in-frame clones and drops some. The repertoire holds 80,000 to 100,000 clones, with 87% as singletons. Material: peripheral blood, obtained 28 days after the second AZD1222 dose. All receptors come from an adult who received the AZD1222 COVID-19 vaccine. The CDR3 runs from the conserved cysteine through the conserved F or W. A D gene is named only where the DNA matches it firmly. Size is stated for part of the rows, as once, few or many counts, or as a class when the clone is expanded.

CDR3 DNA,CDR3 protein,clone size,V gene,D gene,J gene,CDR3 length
TGTGCCAGCAACAGGGGGCAGGGGGAGACCCAGTACTTC,CASNRGQGETQYF,-,TRBV6-5,TRBD1,TRBJ2-5,13
TGTGCCAGCAGGATGAACAATTGGGATTCACCCCTCCACTTT,CASRMNNWDSPLHF,-,TRBV28,-,TRBJ1-6,14
TGTGCCAGTAGCCTCCCTCGGGACAAGACATATAGCAATCAGCCCCAGCATTTT,CASSLPRDKTYSNQPQHF,-,TRBV21-1,-,TRBJ1-5,18
TGTGCCACCACTGACGGAGCGAACACCGGGGAGCTGTTTTTT,CATTDGANTGELFF,-,TRBV19,-,TRBJ2-2,14
TGTGCCAGTACCATTGGGGGACTTGAAGCTTTCTTT,CASTIGGLEAFF,-,TRBV19,-,TRBJ1-1,12
TGTGCCAGCAGCTTAGTTCTAGGGGGCGACGAGCAGTACTTC,CASSLVLGGDEQYF,-,TRBV13,TRBD1,TRBJ2-7,14
TGTGCCAGCAACTACAGGGTAGATGGCTACACCTTC,CASNYRVDGYTF,-,TRBV28,-,TRBJ1-2,12
TGTGCCAGCAGCCAAGAGGGCGGCGTGCAGCCCCAGCATTTT,CASSQEGGVQPQHF,once,TRBV3-1/TRBV3-2,-,TRBJ1-5,14
TGTGCCAGCAGTAAAGCGGTGACAGCTGGAAACACCATATATTTT,CASSKAVTAGNTIYF,-,TRBV6-6,-,TRBJ1-3,15
TGTGCCAGTAAGGCGACAGGGGGAAGCGCAGATACGCAGTATTTT,CASKATGGSADTQYF,-,TRBV19,TRBD1,TRBJ2-3,15
TGTGCCAGCAGTTACAGTCACCTTAAGAACACCGGGGAGCTGTTTTTT,CASSYSHLKNTGELFF,-,TRBV6-2/TRBV6-3,-,TRBJ2-2,16
TGTGCCAGCAGCCAGTGGACAGGGAGACGCTCTGGAAACACCATATATTTT,CASSQWTGRRSGNTIYF,once,TRBV3-1/TRBV3-2,TRBD1,TRBJ1-3,17
TGCGCCAGCAGCCGCGTGGTAGGGACTACTCTCAATGAGCAGTTCTTC,CASSRVVGTTLNEQFF,few,TRBV4-1,TRBD2,TRBJ2-1,16
TGTGCCAGTAGTACCTTTCACAGTAGCTCTAACTATGGCTACACCTTC,CASSTFHSSSNYGYTF,-,TRBV19,-,TRBJ1-2,16
TGTGCCAGCAGCGCGGTGAACGTGAACACTGAAGCTTTCTTT,CASSAVNVNTEAFF,-,TRBV6-5,-,TRBJ1-1,14
TGTGCCAGCAGTTTAAACTATAATTCACCCCTCCACTTT,CASSLNYNSPLHF,few,TRBV28,-,TRBJ1-6,13
TGTGCCAGCAGCCAAGCAGGGCCAGAGACCCAGTACTTC,CASSQAGPETQYF,-,TRBV3-1/TRBV3-2,-,TRBJ2-5,13
TGTGCCAGCAGTTTAGGGGGATTGAACACTGAAGCTTTCTTT,CASSLGGLNTEAFF,-,TRBV28,-,TRBJ1-1,14
TGTGCCAGCTCACCAGGAGGGGATTCACCCCTCCACTTT,CASSPGGDSPLHF,-,TRBV18,-,TRBJ1-6,13
TGTGCCAGCAGCCGGACGGGGGGGGCAGATACGCAGTATTTT,CASSRTGGADTQYF,-,TRBV13,TRBD2,TRBJ2-3,14
TGTGCCACCAGCAGAGGACAGGGTGGCACTGAAGCTTTCTTT,CATSRGQGGTEAFF,-,TRBV15,TRBD1,TRBJ1-1,14
TGTGCCAGCAGCGTCACAGGGGGGCACTACAATGAGCAGTTCTTC,CASSVTGGHYNEQFF,once,TRBV9,TRBD1,TRBJ2-1,15
TGTGCCAGCAGCCCCACGGGGACAATTTCCATCTATGGCTACACCTTC,CASSPTGTISIYGYTF,-,TRBV7-3,-,TRBJ1-2,16
TGTGCCAGCAGTTACCCACCTGACAGGGTGGCGGGGGGGGACCAAGAGACCCAGTACTTC,CASSYPPDRVAGGDQETQYF,-,TRBV6-2/TRBV6-3,TRBD2,TRBJ2-5,20
TGTGCCAGCAGCCAAGGGACAGGGAGGCAGCCCCAGCATTTT,CASSQGTGRQPQHF,-,TRBV2,TRBD1,TRBJ1-5,14
TGCGCCAGCAGCTTGCAGGGGTCTACCTACAATGAGCAGTTCTTC,CASSLQGSTYNEQFF,-,TRBV5-1,-,TRBJ2-1,15
TGTGCCAGCAGCTCCCCCCGCGGGTCCAATGAGCAGTTCTTC,CASSSPRGSNEQFF,-,TRBV7-2,-,TRBJ2-1,14
TGTGCCAGCAGTTTACTGACAGGCTCCTACAATGAGCAGTTCTTC,CASSLLTGSYNEQFF,-,TRBV6-2/TRBV6-3,-,TRBJ2-1,15
TGTGCCAGCAGCGCCGGGACAGGGAACCCTGAAGCTTTCTTT,CASSAGTGNPEAFF,-,TRBV7-9,TRBD1,TRBJ1-1,14
TGTGCCAGCAGCTTAGGTTTGGGGTTCTATGGCTACACCTTC,CASSLGLGFYGYTF,-,TRBV7-2,-,TRBJ1-2,14
TGTGCCAGCACTCACGCTGGGTTTGGGACTGAAGCTTTCTTT,CASTHAGFGTEAFF,few,TRBV6-5,-,TRBJ1-1,14
TGTGCCAGCTCCACCTCGACCCGGACAGGGAGCACAGATACGCAGTATTTT,CASSTSTRTGSTDTQYF,few,TRBV18,TRBD1,TRBJ2-3,17
TGTGCCAGCAGCGGGACAGTGAACACTGAAGCTTTCTTT,CASSGTVNTEAFF,-,TRBV7-2,TRBD1,TRBJ1-1,13
TGTGCCAGTAGTCCCGACCAGTGGGCAACTAATGAAAAACTGTTTTTT,CASSPDQWATNEKLFF,-,TRBV19,-,TRBJ1-4,16
TGTGCCAGCAGCTTAGATGGGCCCCGAAGATACAATGAGCAGTTCTTC,CASSLDGPRRYNEQFF,-,TRBV7-6,-,TRBJ2-1,16
TGTGCCAGCAGCGTAGGAGGGGCCAACAATGAGCAGTTCTTC,CASSVGGANNEQFF,-,TRBV9,-,TRBJ2-1,14
TGTGCCAGCAGCCAGAGGGACGGCTATGGCTACACCTTC,CASSQRDGYGYTF,-,TRBV4-2,-,TRBJ1-2,13
TGTGCCATCGAAGGTTCAGGGATTGGCTACACCTTC,CAIEGSGIGYTF,-,TRBV10-3,-,TRBJ1-2,12
TGTGCCAGCAGCTTAACGTACTACGAGCAGTACTTC,CASSLTYYEQYF,-,TRBV7-9,-,TRBJ2-7,12
TGTGCCAGCAGCCAAGTGGCGGGAGATACGCAGTATTTT,CASSQVAGDTQYF,-,TRBV3-1/TRBV3-2,-,TRBJ2-3,13
TGTGCCAGCAGTCGAGGGGGCCGAAGGATACTTGAAGCTTTCTTT,CASSRGGRRILEAFF,-,TRBV6-5,TRBD1,TRBJ1-1,15
TGTGCCAGCAGCCATCTTGGCAATGAGCAGTTCTTC,CASSHLGNEQFF,-,TRBV3-1/TRBV3-2,-,TRBJ2-1,12
TGTGCCAGCAGGCGCCAGGGGGGCACTGAAGCTTTCTTT,CASRRQGGTEAFF,-,TRBV12-3/TRBV12-4,TRBD1,TRBJ1-1,13
TGTGCCAGCAGCTCGGACAGAAACTATGGCTACACCTTC,CASSSDRNYGYTF,few,TRBV11-1,-,TRBJ1-2,13
TGTGCCAGCAGCCAAGACGGGGGCAATTCACCCCTCCACTTT,CASSQDGGNSPLHF,-,TRBV3-1/TRBV3-2,-,TRBJ1-6,14
TGTGCCAGCAGCCCGACATCCCCGGGGGGGACCCTCTACAATGAGCAGTTCTTC,CASSPTSPGGTLYNEQFF,-,TRBV4-2,TRBD2,TRBJ2-1,18
TGCGCCAGCAGCTTGCTAGCAGGAAGCAATTCACCCCTCCACTTT,CASSLLAGSNSPLHF,-,TRBV5-1,-,TRBJ1-6,15
TGTGCCAGCAGCTTCAGACAGGGGGCGACGGGCGGAAACACCATATATTTT,CASSFRQGATGGNTIYF,-,TRBV7-2,TRBD1,TRBJ1-3,17
TGTGCCAGCAGCCCGGACAGTAGGAACACCGGGGAGCTGTTTTTT,CASSPDSRNTGELFF,-,TRBV11-1,-,TRBJ2-2,15
TGTGCCAGCAGTCTGGCGGCAAGCTCTGGAAACACCATATATTTT,CASSLAASSGNTIYF,-,TRBV5-4,-,TRBJ1-3,15
TGTGCCAGCTCACCTGGACAGGAGAATTCACCCCTCCACTTT,CASSPGQENSPLHF,-,TRBV18,TRBD1,TRBJ1-6,14
TGTGCCAGCACTCTGGGGGGTGCCTATGGCTACACCTTC,CASTLGGAYGYTF,-,TRBV12-3/TRBV12-4,-,TRBJ1-2,13
TGTGCCAGCAGCTTAGGGACAGCCAATCAGCCCCAGCATTTT,CASSLGTANQPQHF,-,TRBV7-9,-,TRBJ1-5,14
TGCGCCAGCAGCCGTACCGCCTACACCCAAGAGACCCAGTACTTC,CASSRTAYTQETQYF,-,TRBV4-1,-,TRBJ2-5,15
TGTGCCAGCAGCGGATACAGAGAAAGCTCTGGGGCCAACGTCCTGACTTTC,CASSGYRESSGANVLTF,-,TRBV9,-,TRBJ2-6,17
TGTGCCAGCAGCTTTTCGACAGATACTAACTATGGCTACACCTTC,CASSFSTDTNYGYTF,-,TRBV7-2,-,TRBJ1-2,15